This TCR beta chain was observed in a study of blood T cell repertoires in COVID-19. Study-level background: The samples span acute and convalescent COVID-19 from the United States, Italy and Spain. PBMCs, B-cell-depleted T cells, or T cells provided the cDNA or gDNA that made up the material.

In the study's own analysis: It was from reference gene primer amplification that nucleated cell counts were estimated. The assay was immunoSEQ multiplex PCR, and TCRdb's table has in-frame clones only and misses some. V and J calls and clone size follow that table, whereas D and trimming were derived from the DNA. The sample carries about 120,000 clones, around 76% recorded once. V was pared by 2 bases and J by 4 bases, with 2 bases of the junction left unmatched. The CDR3 is 13 amino acids. CDR1 is GTSNPN, CDR2 SVGIG, per germline (reference sequence). Turning to this clone: Different DNA sequences within this sample yield the same CDR3.

The chain couples TRBV30 to TRBJ1-5, with TRBD1 matching over 7 bases. The TCR sequence derives from a man in his fifties or sixties with acute or convalescent COVID-19. Sample: peripheral blood. The CDR3 here is CAWSRDSNQPQHF. For the CDR3, the DNA is TGTGCCTGGAGTAGGGACAGTAATCAGCCCCAGCATTTT.